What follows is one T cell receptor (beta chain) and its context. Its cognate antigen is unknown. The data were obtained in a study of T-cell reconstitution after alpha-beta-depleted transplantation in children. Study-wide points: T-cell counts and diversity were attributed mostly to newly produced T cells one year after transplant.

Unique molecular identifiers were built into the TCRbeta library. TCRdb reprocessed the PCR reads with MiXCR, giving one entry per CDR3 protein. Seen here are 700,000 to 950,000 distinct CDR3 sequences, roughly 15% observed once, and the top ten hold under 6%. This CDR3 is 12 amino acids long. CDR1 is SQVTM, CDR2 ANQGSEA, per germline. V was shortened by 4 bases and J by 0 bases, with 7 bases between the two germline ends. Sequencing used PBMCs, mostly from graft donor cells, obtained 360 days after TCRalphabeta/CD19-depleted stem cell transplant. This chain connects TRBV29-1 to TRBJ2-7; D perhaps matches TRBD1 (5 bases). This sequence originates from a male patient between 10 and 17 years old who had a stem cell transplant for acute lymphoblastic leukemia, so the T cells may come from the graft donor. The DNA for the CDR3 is TGCAGCGTTGTAGGGGCCTCCTACGAGCAGTACTTC. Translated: CSVVGASYEQYF.